Listed here are 7 T cell receptor beta chains from one sample, sequenced in a study of CD8 T cells in ankylosing spondylitis. TCRdb re-derived calls from the 5' RACE reads in MiXCR, one entry per CDR3 protein. Of some 250,000 distinct CDR3 sequences listed, roughly 8.6% are singletons. Source material: blood, either unsorted or a sorted T cell fraction (not recorded which). Source of these receptors: a male donor with ankylosing spondylitis or in good health (not recorded which).

This clonotype was detected many times. The chain has TRBV6-1 and TRBJ1-6, with D possibly matching TRBD1 (5 bases). The V end lost 5 bases, the J end lost 0 bases, and 11 bases lay between the germline ends. The CDR3 sequence is 16 residues long. Per germline, CDR1 MNHNS and CDR2 SASEGT. CDR3 DNA: TGTGCCAGCAGTACGGGACCGTTCTCCTATAATTCACCCCTCCACTTT. Protein: CASSTGPFSYNSPLHF.

This clonotype was observed at least ten times. The V and J genes are TRBV5-1 and TRBJ2-1, with 11 bases that match TRBD2. With V trimmed by 5 bases and J by 6 bases, 22 bases remained unmatched. This CDR3 is built from 20 residues. CDR1 and CDR2 (germline): SGHRS, YFSETQ. This chain's CDR3 is CASRAGELAGGSHLINEQFF. In DNA form, the CDR3 reads TGCGCCAGCAGAGCTGGGGAATTAGCGGGAGGGTCCCATTTGATCAATGAGCAGTTCTTC.

This rearrangement joins TRBV5-4 to TRBJ2-3, with D possibly called TRBD1 or TRBD2 (5 bases each). V gave up 4 bases and J gave up 0 bases, with 12 bases separating them. CDR3 length: 15 residues. CDR1 SGHNT and CDR2 YYREEE come from the germline V gene (reference sequence). Here the CDR3 DNA reads TGTGCCAGCAGCCCGGGGCGAGCTAGCACAGATACGCAGTATTTT. Its translation is CASSPGRASTDTQYF.

This clonotype was counted ten times or more. This sequence joins TRBV29-1 and TRBJ1-2, with D possibly TRBD1 on 6 matching bases. The CDR3 covers 12 residues. V was cut by 4 bases and J by 7 bases, with 13 bases left in between. CDR1 and CDR2 (germline): SQVTM, ANQGSEA. CDR3 amino acids: CSVARGQGGYTF. For the CDR3, the DNA is TGCAGCGTTGCGCGGGGGCAAGGTGGCTACACCTTC. The full variable domain, with the rest looked up from reference TRBV29-1 and TRBJ1-2, is SAVISQKPSRDICQRGTSLTIQCQVDSQVTMMFWYRQQPGQSLTLIATANQGSEATYESGFVIDKFPISRPNLTFSTLTVSNMSPEDSSIYLCSVARGQGGYTFGSGTRLTVV.

This clonotype has only a few counts. The J gene is TRBJ2-3, the V gene TRBV27; possibly TRBD1 or TRBD2 for D (5 bases each). Trimming removed 8 bases from V and 2 bases from J, with 11 bases in between. CDR3 length: 13 residues. Per the germline V gene, CDR1 is MNHEY and CDR2 is SMNVEV (reference sequence). CDR3 nucleotide sequence: TGTGCCAGCCGTTGGGGACCCACAGATACGCAGTATTTT. Translated: CASRWGPTDTQYF.

This clonotype was seen repeatedly, ten times or more. This rearrangement joins TRBV7-6 to TRBJ2-2; D perhaps matches TRBD2 (6 bases). Trimming cost V 4 bases and J 0 bases, with 12 bases left between them. Germline CDR1 SGHVS, CDR2 FNYEAQ. CDR3 length equals 16 residues. Here the CDR3 DNA reads TGTGCCAGCAGCTCCCCAGGCGGGACGAACACCGGGGAGCTGTTTTTT. This translates into CASSSPGGTNTGELFF.

This clonotype was recorded many times. V and J are TRBV5-1 and TRBJ2-1; D may be TRBD2 (5 bases). Deletions cut 3 bases from V and 10 bases from J, with 17 bases between. Germline V gene lookup returns CDR1 SGHRS and CDR2 YFSETQ. The CDR3 runs to 14 residues. Here the CDR3 DNA reads TGCGCCAGCAGCTCCCGGACTGCGTCGGGGGAGCAGTTCTTC. Its translation is CASSSRTASGEQFF.